The entry that follows covers one T cell receptor beta chain sequence. Sorted subsets were amplified in replicate PCRs using around 220 ng DNA, some 31,000 T cell genomes. Using immunoSEQ multiplex PCR, the repertoire was profiled, and TCRdb retains in-frame clones only, with some absent. This sample carries over a million clones, approximately 80% of them seen once, and the ten largest clones take 0.61%. This sample is drawn from a study of shared clonotypes between healthy human individuals. Whole-study context: Three CD4 naive, three CD4 memory, two CD8 naive and one CD8 memory plate were used per donor.

The CDR3 is 16 amino acids. Germline V CDR1 and CDR2: SGHRS, YFSETQ. V shed 4 bases, J shed 0 bases, and the junction held 6 bases outside the gene matches. Sample: memory CD4+ T cells from PBMCs. Indicated subset: CD45RA-negative fraction. The chain couples TRBV5-1 to TRBJ2-2, with TRBD1 matching over 7 bases. The receptor comes from a man younger than 30 in good health. Some clones in this sample may be carry-over from other donors' samples. The CDR3 DNA reads TGCGCCAGCAGCGTCAGGGGGTTAGCGAACACCGGGGAGCTGTTTTTT. Its protein product is CASSVRGLANTGELFF.